This TCR beta chain came from a study of T cell changes during pregnancy in multiple sclerosis. This clone was picked up one time. The ends were cut back, 4 bases at V and 6 bases at J, with 10 bases in the middle. This CDR3 contains 12 residues. The germline V gene encodes CDR1 SQVTM and CDR2 ANQGSEA. The repertoire was sequenced with immunoSEQ multiplex PCR; TCRdb's copy has only in-frame clones and lacks some. The table lists more than 50,000 clones, around 89% of them singletons. The V call is TRBV29-1, the J call TRBJ1-5, with a tentative D call TRBD1 (5 bases). This TCR derives from a female donor with multiple sclerosis, enrolled in a pregnancy study. Sequencing was performed on peripheral blood, taken in the first trimester of pregnancy. CDR3 nucleotide sequence: TGCAGCGTTGGAGAGGGGCGTCAGCCCCAGCATTTT. This encodes CSVGEGRQPQHF.